This T cell receptor (beta chain) was observed in a study of human T cells and chemical hapten exposure. Looking at the study overall: The sensitizing agent was 2% DPC, placed on about 2 cm by about 2 cm of upper inner arm skin.

This clonotype came up a few times. Its antigen is as yet unknown. The time point denotes: patch test 1, 2 weeks after DPC sensitization. The sample's treatment: therapeutic diphenylcyclopropenone sensitization with weekly scalp DPC. Those who donated were patients with alopecia, 18 to 70 years of age, and suitable for DPC. In germline, CDR1 is SGHTA, CDR2 FQGNSA. V shed 5 bases and J shed 4 bases, with 20 bases lying between them. The CDR3 is 17 residues long. Study-level findings and limits: A positive correlation with patch test score was found for PT1 expanded TCR counts.

TCRdb fed the RACE reads into MiXCR, producing one record per CDR3 protein. The sample yields fewer than 100,000 distinct CDR3 sequences, 12% seen once. The receptor was derived from a woman aged 55-75 years with alopecia areata. Some clones in this sample may be carry-over from other donors' samples. The genes are TRBV7-2 and TRBJ1-4, with D maybe TRBD1 (5 bases). The material was whole blood, obtained in connection with sensitization to the hapten diphenylcyclopropenone (DPC). In nucleotides, the CDR3 is TGTGCCAGCAGCCTCCAAAGGAGGGGCGCTGGTAATGAAAAACTGTTTTTT. This codes for CASSLQRRGAGNEKLFF.